This T cell receptor beta chain was captured in a study of blood T cells in healthy people across ages. It was with a sample-barcoded 5' primer and a J-beta primer mix that a second PCR of roughly 7 to 12 cycles was run. TCRdb independently ran MiXCR on the 5' RACE reads; one entry per CDR3 protein. Of approximately 960,000 distinct CDR3 sequences listed, roughly 29% are singletons. The CDR3 consists of 15 residues. Germline values: CDR1 MNHEY, CDR2 SVGAGI. V was pared by 10 bases and J by 0 bases, with 16 bases between. This clonotype was detected ten times or more. Its antigen is unidentified. Notes on the study in general: Naive T cell percentage strongly correlated with TCR beta diversity.

The sample was also linked to a second study, of T cells of mothers and their children. Turning to that study: Input to cDNA synthesis comprised all extracted RNA, at a ratio of approximately 1.4 ug per 15 ul. Biologically related mothers and children overlapped slightly more than unrelated pairs, a non-significant difference.

The chain is built from TRBV6-5 and TRBJ2-4; D may correspond to TRBD1 or TRBD2 (5 bases each). The receptor was derived from a woman aged 40 to 55 in good health. Sequenced sample: blood. This CDR3 reads CATGTGWGAKNIQYF. CDR3 bases: TGTGCCACGGGGACGGGCTGGGGAGCCAAAAACATTCAGTACTTC.